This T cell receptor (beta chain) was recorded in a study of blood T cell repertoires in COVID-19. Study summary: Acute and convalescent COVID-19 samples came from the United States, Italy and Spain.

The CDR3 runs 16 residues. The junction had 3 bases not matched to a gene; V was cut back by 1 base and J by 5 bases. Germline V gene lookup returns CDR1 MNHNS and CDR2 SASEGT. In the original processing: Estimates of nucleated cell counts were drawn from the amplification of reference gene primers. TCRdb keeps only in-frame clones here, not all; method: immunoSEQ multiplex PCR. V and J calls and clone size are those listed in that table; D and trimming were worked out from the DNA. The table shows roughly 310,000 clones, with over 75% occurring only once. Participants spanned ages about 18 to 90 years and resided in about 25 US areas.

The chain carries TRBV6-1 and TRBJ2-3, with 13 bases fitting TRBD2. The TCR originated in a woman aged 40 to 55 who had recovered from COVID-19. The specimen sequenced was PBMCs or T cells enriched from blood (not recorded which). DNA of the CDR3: TGTGCCAGCAGTGAAGATGGACTAGCGGGAGTAGATACGCAGTATTTT. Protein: CASSEDGLAGVDTQYF.